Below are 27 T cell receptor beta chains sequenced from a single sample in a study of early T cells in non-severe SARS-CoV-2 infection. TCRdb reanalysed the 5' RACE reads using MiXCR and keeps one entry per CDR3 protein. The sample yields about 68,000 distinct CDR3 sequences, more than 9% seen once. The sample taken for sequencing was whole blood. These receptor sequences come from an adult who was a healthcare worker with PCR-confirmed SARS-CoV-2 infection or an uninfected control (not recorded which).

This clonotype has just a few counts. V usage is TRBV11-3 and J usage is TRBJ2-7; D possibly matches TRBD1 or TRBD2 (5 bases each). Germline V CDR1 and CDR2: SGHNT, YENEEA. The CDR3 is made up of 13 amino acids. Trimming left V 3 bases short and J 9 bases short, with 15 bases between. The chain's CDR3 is CASSLEPQGVQYF. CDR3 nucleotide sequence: TGTGCCAGCAGCTTGGAGCCCCAGGGAGTGCAGTACTTC.

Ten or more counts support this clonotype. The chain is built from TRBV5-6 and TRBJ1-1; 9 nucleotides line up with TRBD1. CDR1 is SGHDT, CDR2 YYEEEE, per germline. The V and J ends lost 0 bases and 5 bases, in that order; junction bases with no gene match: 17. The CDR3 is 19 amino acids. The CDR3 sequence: CASSLDSPGQGGGKTEAFF. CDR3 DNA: TGTGCCAGCAGCTTGGACTCGCCGGGACAGGGAGGGGGGAAGACTGAAGCTTTCTTT.

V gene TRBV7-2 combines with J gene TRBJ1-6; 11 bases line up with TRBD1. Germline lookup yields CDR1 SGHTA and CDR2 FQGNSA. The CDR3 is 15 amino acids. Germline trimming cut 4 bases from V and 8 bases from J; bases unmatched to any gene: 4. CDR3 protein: CASSYRTGGDSPLHF. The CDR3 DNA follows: TGTGCCAGCAGCTACCGGACAGGGGGCGATTCACCCCTCCACTTT.

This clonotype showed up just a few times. The CDR3 DNA reads as TGTGCCACGGGAGGAACTAGGTATACGCAGTATTTT. Protein sequence: CATGGTRYTQYF. The chain couples TRBV15 to TRBJ2-3, with D maybe TRBD2 (6 bases). Deletions cut 9 bases from V and 7 bases from J, with 14 bases between. The CDR3 loop spans 12 amino acids. Germline lookup yields CDR1 LNHNV and CDR2 YYDKDF (reference sequence).

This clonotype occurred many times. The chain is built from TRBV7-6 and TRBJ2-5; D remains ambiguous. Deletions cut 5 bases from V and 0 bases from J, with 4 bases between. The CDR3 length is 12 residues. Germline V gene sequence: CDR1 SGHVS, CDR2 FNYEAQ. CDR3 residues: CASSPYQETQYF. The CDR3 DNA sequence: TGTGCCAGCAGCCCATACCAAGAGACCCAGTACTTC.

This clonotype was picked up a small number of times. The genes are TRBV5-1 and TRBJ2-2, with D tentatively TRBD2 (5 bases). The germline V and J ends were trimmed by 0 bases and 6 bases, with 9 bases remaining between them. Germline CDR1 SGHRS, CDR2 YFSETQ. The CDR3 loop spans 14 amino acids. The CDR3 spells CASSLERIPGELFF. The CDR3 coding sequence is TGCGCCAGCAGCTTGGAGCGGATCCCCGGGGAGCTGTTTTTT.

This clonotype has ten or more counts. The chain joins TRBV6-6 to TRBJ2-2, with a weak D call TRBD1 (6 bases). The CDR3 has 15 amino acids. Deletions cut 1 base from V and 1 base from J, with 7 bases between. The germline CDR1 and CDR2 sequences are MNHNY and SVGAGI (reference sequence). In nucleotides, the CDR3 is TGTGCCAGCAGTTACTTAGGGGGGAACACCGGGGAGCTGTTTTTT. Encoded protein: CASSYLGGNTGELFF.

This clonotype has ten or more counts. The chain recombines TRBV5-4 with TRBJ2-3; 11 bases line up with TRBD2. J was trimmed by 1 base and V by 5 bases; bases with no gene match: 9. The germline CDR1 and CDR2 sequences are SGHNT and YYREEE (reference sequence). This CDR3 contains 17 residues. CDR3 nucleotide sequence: TGTGCCAGCAGTCCCCCCATGACTAGCGGGGGCACAGATACGCAGTATTTT. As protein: CASSPPMTSGGTDTQYF. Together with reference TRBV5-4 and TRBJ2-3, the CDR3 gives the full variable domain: ETGVTQSPTHLIKTRGQQVTLRCSSQSGHNTVSWYQQALGQGPQFIFQYYREEENGRGNFPPRFSGLQFPNYSSELNVNALELDDSALYLCASSPPMTSGGTDTQYFGPGTRLTVL.

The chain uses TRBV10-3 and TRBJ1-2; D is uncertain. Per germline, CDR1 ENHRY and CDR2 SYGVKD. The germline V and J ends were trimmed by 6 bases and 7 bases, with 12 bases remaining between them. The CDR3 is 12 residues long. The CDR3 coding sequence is TGTGCCATCAGGGGCGACCCTCTTGGCTACACCTTC. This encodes CAIRGDPLGYTF.

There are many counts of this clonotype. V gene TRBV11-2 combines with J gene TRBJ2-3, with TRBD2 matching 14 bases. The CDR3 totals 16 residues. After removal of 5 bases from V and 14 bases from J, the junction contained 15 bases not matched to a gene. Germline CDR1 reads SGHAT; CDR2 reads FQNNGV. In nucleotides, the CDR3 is TGTGCCAGCAGCCAGGGACTAGCGGGGGCCAAATATTGGCTGTATTTT. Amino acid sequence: CASSQGLAGAKYWLYF.

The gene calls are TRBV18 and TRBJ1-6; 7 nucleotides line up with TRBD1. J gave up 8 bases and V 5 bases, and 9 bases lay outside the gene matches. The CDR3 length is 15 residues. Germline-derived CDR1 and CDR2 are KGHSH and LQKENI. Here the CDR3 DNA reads TGTGCCAGCTCAACCGACAGGGAACCACATTCACCCCTCCACTTT. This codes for CASSTDREPHSPLHF.

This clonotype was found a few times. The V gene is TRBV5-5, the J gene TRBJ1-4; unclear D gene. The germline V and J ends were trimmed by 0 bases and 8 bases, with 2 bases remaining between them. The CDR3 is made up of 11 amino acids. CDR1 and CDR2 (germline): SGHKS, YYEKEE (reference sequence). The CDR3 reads CASSLVEKLFF. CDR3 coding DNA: TGTGCCAGCAGCTTGGTCGAAAAACTGTTTTTT.

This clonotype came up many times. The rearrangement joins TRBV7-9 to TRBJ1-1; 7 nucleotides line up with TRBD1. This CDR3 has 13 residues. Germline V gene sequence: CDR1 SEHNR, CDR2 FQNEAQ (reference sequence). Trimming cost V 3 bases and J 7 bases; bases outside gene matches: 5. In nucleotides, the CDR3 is TGTGCCAGCAGCTTTCGACAGGGTGGTGAAGCTTTCTTT. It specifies CASSFRQGGEAFF.

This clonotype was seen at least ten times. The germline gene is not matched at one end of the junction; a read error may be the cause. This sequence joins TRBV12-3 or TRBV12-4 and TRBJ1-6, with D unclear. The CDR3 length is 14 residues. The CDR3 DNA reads TGTGCCAGCAAAGGGTCCTCCAATAATTCACCCCTCCACTTT. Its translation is CASKGSSNNSPLHF.

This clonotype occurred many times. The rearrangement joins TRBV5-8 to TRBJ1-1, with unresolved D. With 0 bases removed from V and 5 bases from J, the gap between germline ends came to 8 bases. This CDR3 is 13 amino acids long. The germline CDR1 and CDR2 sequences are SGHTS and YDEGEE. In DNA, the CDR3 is TGTGCCAGCAGCTTGGGAGGGCTGACTGAAGCTTTCTTT. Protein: CASSLGGLTEAFF.

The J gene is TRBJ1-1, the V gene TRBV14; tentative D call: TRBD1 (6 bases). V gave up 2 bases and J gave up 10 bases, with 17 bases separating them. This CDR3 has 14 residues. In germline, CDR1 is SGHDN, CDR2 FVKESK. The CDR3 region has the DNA TGTGCCAGCAGCCAAACCGGTGCGGACAGAGGAGCTTTCTTT. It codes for CASSQTGADRGAFF.

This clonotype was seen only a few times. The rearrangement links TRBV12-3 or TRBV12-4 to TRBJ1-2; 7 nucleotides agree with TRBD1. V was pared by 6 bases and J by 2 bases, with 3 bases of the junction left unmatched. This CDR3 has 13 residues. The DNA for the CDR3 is TGTGCCAGCAGATCACAGGGGAACTATGGCTACACCTTC. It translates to CASRSQGNYGYTF.

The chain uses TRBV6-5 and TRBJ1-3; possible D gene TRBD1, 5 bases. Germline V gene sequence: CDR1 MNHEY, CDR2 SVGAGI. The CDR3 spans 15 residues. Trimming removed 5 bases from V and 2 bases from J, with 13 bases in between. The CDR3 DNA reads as TGTGCCAGCAGTCCACGCCTGGGGCCTGGAAACACCATATATTTT. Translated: CASSPRLGPGNTIYF.

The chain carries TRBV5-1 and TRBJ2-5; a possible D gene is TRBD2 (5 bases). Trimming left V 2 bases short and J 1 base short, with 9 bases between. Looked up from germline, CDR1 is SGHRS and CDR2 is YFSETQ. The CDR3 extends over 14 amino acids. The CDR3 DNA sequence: TGCGCCAGCAGCTTCGGGATCCCCCAAGAGACCCAGTACTTC. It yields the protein CASSFGIPQETQYF.

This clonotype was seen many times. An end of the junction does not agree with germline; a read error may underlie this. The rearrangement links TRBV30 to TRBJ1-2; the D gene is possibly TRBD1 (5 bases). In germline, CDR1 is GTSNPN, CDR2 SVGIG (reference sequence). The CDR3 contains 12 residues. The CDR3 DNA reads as TGTGCCCGGAGAGGGACCCCGGATGGCTACACCTTC. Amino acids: CARRGTPDGYTF.

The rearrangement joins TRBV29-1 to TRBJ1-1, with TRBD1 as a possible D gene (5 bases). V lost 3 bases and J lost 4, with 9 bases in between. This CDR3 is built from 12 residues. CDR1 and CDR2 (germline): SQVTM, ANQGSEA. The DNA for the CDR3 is TGCAGCGTTGACCAGGGTAGCACTGAAGCTTTCTTT. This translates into CSVDQGSTEAFF.

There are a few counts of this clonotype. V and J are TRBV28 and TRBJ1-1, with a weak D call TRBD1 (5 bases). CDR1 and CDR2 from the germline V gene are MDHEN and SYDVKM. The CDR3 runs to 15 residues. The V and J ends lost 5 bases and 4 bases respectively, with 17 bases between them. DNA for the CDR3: TGTGCCAGCAGTCCCGCGGGGCCCTCGGGCACTGAAGCTTTCTTT. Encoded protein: CASSPAGPSGTEAFF.

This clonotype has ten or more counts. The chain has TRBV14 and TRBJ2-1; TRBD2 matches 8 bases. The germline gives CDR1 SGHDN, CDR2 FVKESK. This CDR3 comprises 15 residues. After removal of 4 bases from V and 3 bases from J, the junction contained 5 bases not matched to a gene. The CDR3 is CASSLGLAHYNEQFF. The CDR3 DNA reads TGTGCCAGCAGCCTTGGACTAGCTCACTACAATGAGCAGTTCTTC. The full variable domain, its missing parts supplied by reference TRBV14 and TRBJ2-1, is EAGVTQFPSHSVIEKGQTVTLRCDPISGHDNLYWYRRVMGKEIKFLLHFVKESKQDESGMPNNRFLAERTGGTYSTLKVQPAELEDSGVYFCASSLGLAHYNEQFFGPGTRLTVL.

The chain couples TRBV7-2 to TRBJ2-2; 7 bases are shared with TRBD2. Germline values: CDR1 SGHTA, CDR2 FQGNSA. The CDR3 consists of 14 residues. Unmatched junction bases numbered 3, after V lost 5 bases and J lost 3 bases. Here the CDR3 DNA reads TGTGCCAGCAGCCATGGGGGGGACACCGGGGAGCTGTTTTTT. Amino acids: CASSHGGDTGELFF.

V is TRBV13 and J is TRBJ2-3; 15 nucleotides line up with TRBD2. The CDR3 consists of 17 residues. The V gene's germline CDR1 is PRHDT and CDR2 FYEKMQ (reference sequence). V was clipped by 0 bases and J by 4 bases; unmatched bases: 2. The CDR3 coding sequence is TGTGCCAGCAGCTTAGGGGGACTAGCGGGGGGCGCAGATACGCAGTATTTT. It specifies CASSLGGLAGGADTQYF.

CDR3: CASSQVGPGGLRGGFYEQYF. The DNA for the CDR3 is TGTGCCAGCAGCCAAGTAGGGCCCGGAGGGTTGCGGGGGGGATTCTACGAGCAGTACTTC. V usage is TRBV4-2 and J usage is TRBJ2-7; TRBD2 matches at 9 bases. The germline CDR1 and CDR2 sequences are LGHNA and YNFKEQ. The CDR3 is 20 amino acids. Unmatched junction bases numbered 19, after V lost 1 base and J lost 3 bases.

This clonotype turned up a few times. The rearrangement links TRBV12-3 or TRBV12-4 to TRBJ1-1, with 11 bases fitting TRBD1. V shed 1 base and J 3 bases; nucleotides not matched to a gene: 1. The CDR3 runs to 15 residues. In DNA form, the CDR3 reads TGTGCCAGCAGTTTAGGGGGACAGGGGGACACTGAAGCTTTCTTT. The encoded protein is CASSLGGQGDTEAFF.